Each of the 3 T cell receptor beta chains below was sequenced from the same sample in a study of T cell clones after liver transplantation (dated by TCRdb to the late 2010s). Library preparation was by the immunoSEQ multiplex PCR assay. Sourced from immuneACCESS, this table was stored by TCRdb with only in-frame sequences that have V and J called. A share of the clones is absent; for the studies checked, an unresolved V gene accounts for under half, and the remainder has no known explanation. In this sample the table shows more than 95,000 clones, just over 90% of which occur a single time. The ten largest clones capture 0.8% to 0.9% of the sample. The sequencing used CD4+ T cells from blood, collected 12 months after liver transplant. These receptors all stem from a human patient who received a liver transplant. After a transplant, the donor of the graft may account for some T cells.

The chain employs TRBV23-1 and TRBJ2-7; D unclear. Being an ORF, TRBV23-1 has a function that is uncertain. This CDR3 spans 17 amino acids. Trimming pared 6 bases from V and 0 bases from J, leaving 21 bases between. The CDR3 DNA follows: TGCGCCAGCAGCCCCGCTGGAACAGCGAGATACTCCTACGAGCAGTACTTC. Amino acids: CASSPAGTARYSYEQYF.

J is TRBJ2-5 and V is TRBV9; 8 nucleotides align to TRBD2. The CDR3 is made up of 15 amino acids. Germline CDR1 SGDLS, CDR2 YYNGEE. Trimming at V came to 0 bases and at J to 4 bases, leaving 5 bases not matched to a gene. The CDR3 spells CASSVGTSFSETQYF. In DNA, the CDR3 is TGTGCCAGCAGCGTAGGGACTAGCTTTTCAGAGACCCAGTACTTC.

The chain uses TRBV7-2 and TRBJ2-4; D uncertain. The CDR3 spans 15 residues. In germline, CDR1 is SGHTA, CDR2 FQGNSA. The V and J ends lost 1 base and 2 bases respectively, with 9 bases between them. The CDR3 sequence: CASSLELRSKNIQYF. CDR3 DNA: TGTGCCAGCAGCTTAGAATTGCGGTCCAAAAACATTCAGTACTTC.